This T cell receptor beta chain originates from a study of shared clonotypes between healthy human individuals. General study points: Researchers found naive subsets generally carried larger estimated richness than memory subsets. Clonotypes that were shared across a handful of donors made up around 5% of naive CD4 clonotypes.

The data were produced by immunoSEQ multiplex PCR, yet TCRdb's version contains in-frame clones alone and is incomplete. Among roughly 2.1 million clones, about 92% were seen once, and the ten largest hold 1.5% to 2%. The CDR3 has 19 amino acids. Germline V gene data show CDR1 as MGHRA and CDR2 as YSYEKL. V was clipped by 2 bases and J by 2 bases, with 22 bases between them. To note about this clone: As yet, its antigen is unknown.

Terminally differentiated effector memory CD45RA+ cells were left out of the naive CD8 fraction, which was CD45RO-negative and positively selected for CCR7. Adults of Caucasian background living in Nashville, Tennessee made up all donors. Sequencing was done on a sample of naive CD8+ T cells from PBMCs. The J gene is TRBJ2-1, the V gene TRBV4-1; D not certain. The TCR was taken from a man aged 18-30 years in good health. Some clones in this sample may be carry-over from other donors' samples. The CDR3 loop is CASSQPTPRKGHPYNEQFF. In DNA, the CDR3 is TGCGCCAGCAGCCAACCCACCCCAAGGAAGGGCCACCCCTACAATGAGCAGTTCTTC.